A selection of T cell receptor beta chains follows, all from one sample in a study of cytomegalovirus exposure and HLA in healthy donors. Assay: immunoSEQ multiplex PCR; the TCRdb copy retains only in-frame clones and omits some. The table records some 170,000 clones, roughly three quarters of them present only once. Sequencing was performed on PBMCs. These receptors originate from a man aged 18 to 29 in good health and CMV-seropositive. The CDR3 runs from the conserved cysteine through the conserved F or W. The D gene is left open where the match is weak. A row's size may be missing; if present it is once, few, many or a size class.

length | size | J | D | V | DNA | CDR3
15 | NA | TRBJ2-7 | NA | TRBV6-1 | TGTGCCAGCAGTGAAGGGGCGGACAGCTCCTACGAGCAGTACTTC | CASSEGADSSYEQYF
15 | NA | TRBJ2-1 | TRBD2 | TRBV9 | TGTGCCAGCAGCTTTGGACTAGCGGGACCCAATGAGCAGTTCTTC | CASSFGLAGPNEQFF
14 | NA | TRBJ1-1 | TRBD1 | TRBV14 | TGTGCCAGCAGCCAAGTTACGACAGGGTCGGCCGCTTTCTTT | CASSQVTTGSAAFF
14 | NA | TRBJ2-7 | TRBD1 | TRBV5-1 | TGCGCCAGCAGCCTCGGACAGGGGTCCTACGAGCAGTACTTC | CASSLGQGSYEQYF
17 | NA | TRBJ1-2 | NA | TRBV4-1 | TGCGCCAGCAGCCAAGAAGGATGGGCACCAACTAACTATGGCTACACCTTC | CASSQEGWAPTNYGYTF
12 | NA | TRBJ2-7 | NA | TRBV6-5 | TGTGCCAGCAGTTCCCCAGGGATTGAGCAGTACTTC | CASSSPGIEQYF
17 | NA | TRBJ2-5 | TRBD2 | TRBV7-9 | TGTGCCAGCAGCTATCCGACTAGCGGGAGGGCCCGGGAGACCCAGTACTTC | CASSYPTSGRARETQYF
16 | NA | TRBJ2-3 | TRBD2 | TRBV5-1 | TGCGCCAGCAGCTTCGGACTAGCGGGAACCCAAGATACGCAGTATTTT | CASSFGLAGTQDTQYF
12 | few | TRBJ1-1 | TRBD1 | TRBV6-5 | TGTGCCAGCAGGGAGGACGACAGGGTTGCTTTCTTT | CASREDDRVAFF
18 | NA | TRBJ1-1 | NA | TRBV4-3 | TGCGCCAGCAGCCAAGATCTCTACAGGGCTGGGATGGGCACTGAAGCTTTCTTT | CASSQDLYRAGMGTEAFF
15 | NA | TRBJ1-3 | NA | TRBV5-4 | TGTGCCAGCAGCCCCGGGGGATCCCCTGGAAACACCATATATTTT | CASSPGGSPGNTIYF
15 | NA | TRBJ1-5 | NA | TRBV2 | TGTGCCAGCAGTGAGGGAGCCTGGGGCAATCAGCCCCAGCATTTT | CASSEGAWGNQPQHF
16 | once | TRBJ2-7 | TRBD2 | TRBV7-8 | TGTGCCAGCAGCTTCGCGATCACAGCGGGGAACTACGAGCAGTACTTC | CASSFAITAGNYEQYF
18 | NA | TRBJ2-1 | TRBD2 | TRBV13 | TGTGCCAGCAGCTCAACAGAACTAGCGGGGGAGACCTACAATGAGCAGTTCTTC | CASSSTELAGETYNEQFF
14 | NA | TRBJ1-2 | TRBD1 | TRBV5-6 | TGTGCCAGCAGCTTGGGACAGGGTAGCTATGGCTACACCTTC | CASSLGQGSYGYTF
17 | NA | TRBJ2-3 | TRBD2 | TRBV5-4 | TGTGCCAGCAGCATCAAGATAGCGGGGCTCAGCACAGATACGCAGTATTTT | CASSIKIAGLSTDTQYF